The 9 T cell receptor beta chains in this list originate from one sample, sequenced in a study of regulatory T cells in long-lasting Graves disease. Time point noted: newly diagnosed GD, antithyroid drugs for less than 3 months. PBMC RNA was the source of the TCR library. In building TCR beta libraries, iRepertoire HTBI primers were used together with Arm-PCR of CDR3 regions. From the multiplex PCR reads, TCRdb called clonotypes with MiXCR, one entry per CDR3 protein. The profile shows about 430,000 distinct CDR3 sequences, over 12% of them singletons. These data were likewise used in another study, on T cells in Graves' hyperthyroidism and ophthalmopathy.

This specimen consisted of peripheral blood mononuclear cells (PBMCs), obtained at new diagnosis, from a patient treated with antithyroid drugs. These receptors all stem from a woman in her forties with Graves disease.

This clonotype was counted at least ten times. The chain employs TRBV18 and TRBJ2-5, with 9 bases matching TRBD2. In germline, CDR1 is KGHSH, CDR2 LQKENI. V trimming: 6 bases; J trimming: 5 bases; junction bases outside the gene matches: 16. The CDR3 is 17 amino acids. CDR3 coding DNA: TGTGCCAGCTCTCCAACCTTTAGCGGGAGTCCCAGGGAGACCCAGTACTTC. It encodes CASSPTFSGSPRETQYF.

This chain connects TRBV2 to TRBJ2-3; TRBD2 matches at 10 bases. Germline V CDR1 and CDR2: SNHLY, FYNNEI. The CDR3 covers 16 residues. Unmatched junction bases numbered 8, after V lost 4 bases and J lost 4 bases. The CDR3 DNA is TGTGCCAGCAGTGTTCTAGCGGGAGTCGATGCAGATACGCAGTATTTT. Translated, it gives CASSVLAGVDADTQYF. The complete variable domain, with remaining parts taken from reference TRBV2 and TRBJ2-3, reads EPEVTQTPSHQVTQMGQEVILRCVPISNHLYFYWYRQILGQKVEFLVSFYNNEISEKSEIFDDQFSVERPDGSNFTLKIRSTKLEDSAMYFCASSVLAGVDADTQYFGPGTRLTVL.

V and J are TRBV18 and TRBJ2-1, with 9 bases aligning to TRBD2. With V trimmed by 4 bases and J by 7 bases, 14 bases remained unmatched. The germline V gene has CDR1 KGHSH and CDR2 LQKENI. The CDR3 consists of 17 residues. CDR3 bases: TGTGCCAGCTCACTCGATATACCGGGACTAGCCCCAAATGAGCAGTTCTTC. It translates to CASSLDIPGLAPNEQFF.

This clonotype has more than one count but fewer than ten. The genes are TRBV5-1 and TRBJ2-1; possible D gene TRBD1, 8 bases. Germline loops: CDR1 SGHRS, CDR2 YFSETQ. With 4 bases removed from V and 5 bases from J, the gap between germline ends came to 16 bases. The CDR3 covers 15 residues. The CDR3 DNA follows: TGCGCCAGCAGCATACAGGGGGGGAAGCACAATGAGCAGTTCTTC. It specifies CASSIQGGKHNEQFF.

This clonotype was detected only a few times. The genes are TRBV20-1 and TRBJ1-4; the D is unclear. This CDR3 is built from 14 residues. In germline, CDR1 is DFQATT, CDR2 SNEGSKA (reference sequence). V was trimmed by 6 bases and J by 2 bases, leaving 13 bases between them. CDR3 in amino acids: CSATPTATNEKLFF. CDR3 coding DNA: TGCAGTGCCACCCCGACGGCTACTAATGAAAAACTGTTTTTT.

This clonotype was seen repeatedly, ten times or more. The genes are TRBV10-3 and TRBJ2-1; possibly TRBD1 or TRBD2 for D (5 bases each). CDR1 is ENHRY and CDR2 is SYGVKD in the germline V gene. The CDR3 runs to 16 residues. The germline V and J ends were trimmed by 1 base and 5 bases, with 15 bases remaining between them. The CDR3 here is CAISEFSGTVDNEQFF. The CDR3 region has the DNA TGTGCCATCAGTGAGTTCTCCGGGACGGTCGACAATGAGCAGTTCTTC.

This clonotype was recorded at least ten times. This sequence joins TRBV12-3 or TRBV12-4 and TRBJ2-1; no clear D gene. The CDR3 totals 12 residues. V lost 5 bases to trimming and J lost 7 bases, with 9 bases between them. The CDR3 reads CASSPQANEQFF. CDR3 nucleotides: TGTGCCAGCAGTCCCCAGGCGAATGAGCAGTTCTTC.

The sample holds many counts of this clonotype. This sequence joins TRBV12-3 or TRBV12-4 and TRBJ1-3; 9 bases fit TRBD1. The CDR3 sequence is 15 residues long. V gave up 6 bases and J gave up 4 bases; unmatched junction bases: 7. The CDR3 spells CASSLQGAPGNTIYF. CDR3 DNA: TGTGCCAGCAGCTTACAGGGGGCTCCCGGAAACACCATATATTTT.

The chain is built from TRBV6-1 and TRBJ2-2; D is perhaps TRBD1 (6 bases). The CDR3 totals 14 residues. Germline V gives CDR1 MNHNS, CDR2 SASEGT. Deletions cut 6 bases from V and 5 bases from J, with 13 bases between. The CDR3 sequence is CASRPTGWTGELFF. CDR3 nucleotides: TGTGCCAGCAGGCCTACAGGGTGGACCGGGGAGCTGTTTTTT.